This entry features one TCR beta chain sequence. Its target is not known. These data belong to a study of PD-1 blockade in classical Hodgkin lymphoma. Libraries were prepared by immunoSEQ multiplex PCR; TCRdb keeps only in-frame clonotypes and omits some of them. The table records roughly 38,000 clones, about 88% of them present only once. Every one of the patients relapsed after autologous stem cell transplantation (brentuximab vedotin exposure was variable). This CDR3 contains 13 residues. Germline loops: CDR1 MRHNA, CDR2 SNTAGT. The V end was cut by 3 bases, the J end by 5 bases, with 7 bases between. Study-level results: Why repertoires differed is undefined; disease activity or prior therapy possibly contributed.

The rearrangement uses TRBV6-4 and TRBJ2-2, with D maybe TRBD2 (5 bases). This receptor was taken from a human donor with classical Hodgkin lymphoma. The sample consisted of peripheral blood mononuclear cells (PBMCs), taken before the second cycle of nivolumab. In nucleotides, the CDR3 is TGTGCCAGCAGTGAGCAGCGGACCGGGGAGCTGTTTTTT. This gives the protein CASSEQRTGELFF.